Listed below are T cell receptor beta chains from one sample, sequenced in a study of cytomegalovirus exposure and HLA in healthy donors. TCRdb's table, derived via immunoSEQ multiplex PCR, lists solely in-frame clones and lacks some. The sample has over 150,000 clones, around 84% seen once; the top ten hold 1%. The specimen was PBMCs. The source is a boy between 2 and 10 years old in good health and CMV-seronegative. The CDR3 runs from the conserved cysteine through the conserved F or W. The D gene is left open where the match is weak. Part of the rows lack a size; the others show once, few, many or a class for expanded clones.

cdr3_nt: TGTGCCAGCAGCTTAGGCCTAGCGGGTTACGAGCAGTACTTC
cdr3_aa: CASSLGLAGYEQYF
v_call: TRBV13
j_call: TRBJ2-7
d_call: TRBD2
clone_size: NA

cdr3_nt: TGTGCCAGCAGTGAAGAACATAAAGATGAAAAACTGTTTTTT
cdr3_aa: CASSEEHKDEKLFF
v_call: TRBV2
j_call: TRBJ1-4
d_call: NA
clone_size: NA

cdr3_nt: TGTGCCAGCAGTTTTGCGGGAGGGCCAGGTGAGCAGTTCTTC
cdr3_aa: CASSFAGGPGEQFF
v_call: TRBV27
j_call: TRBJ2-1
d_call: TRBD2
clone_size: NA

cdr3_nt: TGTGCCAGTAGTCGACCGAACAGGCCGGCCGAAGAAAAACTGTTTTTT
cdr3_aa: CASSRPNRPAEEKLFF
v_call: TRBV19
j_call: TRBJ1-4
d_call: NA
clone_size: NA

cdr3_nt: TGTGCCAGCAGCCAAGTAACAGGGGGCACTGAAGCTTTCTTT
cdr3_aa: CASSQVTGGTEAFF
v_call: TRBV5-4
j_call: TRBJ1-1
d_call: TRBD1
clone_size: NA

cdr3_nt: TGTGCCAGCAGGGCAGACAGGGGTAATTCACCCCTCCACTTT
cdr3_aa: CASRADRGNSPLHF
v_call: TRBV28
j_call: TRBJ1-6
d_call: TRBD1
clone_size: NA

cdr3_nt: TGCGCCAGCAGCTTCGGGCGACAGGGAAGTGGCACCGGGGAGCTGTTTTTT
cdr3_aa: CASSFGRQGSGTGELFF
v_call: TRBV5-1
j_call: TRBJ2-2
d_call: TRBD1
clone_size: NA

cdr3_nt: TGTGCCAGCAGGGGGGGGGATACGCAGTATTTT
cdr3_aa: CASRGGDTQYF
v_call: TRBV9
j_call: TRBJ2-3
d_call: TRBD2
clone_size: NA

cdr3_nt: TGTGCCAGCAGTCGGGACATTTCAACTAATGAAAAACTGTTTTTT
cdr3_aa: CASSRDISTNEKLFF
v_call: TRBV27
j_call: TRBJ1-4
d_call: NA
clone_size: NA

cdr3_nt: TGTGCCAGCAGCTTAGGGTCGGGCAGGGAATATCGGAGTGAGCAGTTCTTC
cdr3_aa: CASSLGSGREYRSEQFF
v_call: TRBV7-9
j_call: TRBJ2-1
d_call: NA
clone_size: NA

cdr3_nt: TGTGCCAGCAGCCAAAGGGACAGGGGACATGGGGGCTATGGCTACACCTTC
cdr3_aa: CASSQRDRGHGGYGYTF
v_call: TRBV14
j_call: TRBJ1-2
d_call: TRBD1
clone_size: few

cdr3_nt: TGTGCCAGCAGCTTCTGGGTCGCGGGGATCCCTTGGGCCAAAAACATTCAGTACTTC
cdr3_aa: CASSFWVAGIPWAKNIQYF
v_call: TRBV11-2
j_call: TRBJ2-4
d_call: NA
clone_size: NA

cdr3_nt: TGTGCCAGCAGCGGGACTAGTTCCTACAATGAGCAGTTCTTC
cdr3_aa: CASSGTSSYNEQFF
v_call: TRBV9
j_call: TRBJ2-1
d_call: TRBD2
clone_size: NA

cdr3_nt: TGCGCCAGCAGCGGGGGGACAGGGATTGAAGCTTTCTTT
cdr3_aa: CASSGGTGIEAFF
v_call: TRBV5-1
j_call: TRBJ1-1
d_call: TRBD1
clone_size: NA

cdr3_nt: TGCGCCAGCAGCTATTTTACAGGGATGAGCACTGAAGCTTTCTTT
cdr3_aa: CASSYFTGMSTEAFF
v_call: TRBV5-1
j_call: TRBJ1-1
d_call: NA
clone_size: NA

cdr3_nt: TGTGCCAGCAGCTTAGACGCGGGGCCCATAAACAATGAGCAGTTCTTC
cdr3_aa: CASSLDAGPINNEQFF
v_call: TRBV11-1
j_call: TRBJ2-1
d_call: NA
clone_size: once

cdr3_nt: TGTGCCAGCAGCTTAGATCTTCAGGGCTACACCTTC
cdr3_aa: CASSLDLQGYTF
v_call: TRBV7-2
j_call: TRBJ1-2
d_call: NA
clone_size: NA

cdr3_nt: TGTGCCAGCAGTGAAGCAGGGGGGGGTAACTATGGCTACACCTTC
cdr3_aa: CASSEAGGGNYGYTF
v_call: TRBV6-1
j_call: TRBJ1-2
d_call: NA
clone_size: NA

cdr3_nt: TGCGCCAGCAGCTTGGACAGGGACGGCATTCAGTACTTC
cdr3_aa: CASSLDRDGIQYF
v_call: TRBV5-1
j_call: TRBJ2-4
d_call: NA
clone_size: NA

cdr3_nt: TGTGCCACCAGCAGAGTCAGCGGCGCTGAAGCTTTCTTT
cdr3_aa: CATSRVSGAEAFF
v_call: TRBV15
j_call: TRBJ1-1
d_call: NA
clone_size: NA

cdr3_nt: TGTGCCAGCAGCTTAGCCGGGGGCGGGGGGCGAAGAGGCGAGCAGTACTTC
cdr3_aa: CASSLAGGGGRRGEQYF
v_call: TRBV13
j_call: TRBJ2-7
d_call: TRBD2
clone_size: NA

cdr3_nt: TGTGCCAGCAGCCTCGGGGAGGGAAACACCATATATTTT
cdr3_aa: CASSLGEGNTIYF
v_call: TRBV7-9
j_call: TRBJ1-3
d_call: NA
clone_size: NA

cdr3_nt: TGTGCCAGCAGCGTAGTCGGGATAGGCACAGATACGCAGTATTTT
cdr3_aa: CASSVVGIGTDTQYF
v_call: TRBV9
j_call: TRBJ2-3
d_call: NA
clone_size: NA

cdr3_nt: TGCAGCTTATTACAGGGCACTGAAGCTTTCTTT
cdr3_aa: CSLLQGTEAFF
v_call: TRBV29-1
j_call: TRBJ1-1
d_call: NA
clone_size: NA

cdr3_nt: TGCGCCAGCACCCTACCAGACAGGGAACCCTATGGCTACACCTTC
cdr3_aa: CASTLPDREPYGYTF
v_call: TRBV10-2
j_call: TRBJ1-2
d_call: TRBD1
clone_size: NA

cdr3_nt: TGTGCCAGCAGGCTTCAGGGGGCAACCAAAAACATTCAGTACTTC
cdr3_aa: CASRLQGATKNIQYF
v_call: TRBV27
j_call: TRBJ2-4
d_call: TRBD1
clone_size: NA

cdr3_nt: TGTGCTAGTGGTTCGTTGACAGGGAGTGGCTACACCTTC
cdr3_aa: CASGSLTGSGYTF
v_call: TRBV12-5
j_call: TRBJ1-2
d_call: TRBD1
clone_size: NA

cdr3_nt: TGTGCCAGCAGTTTAGGGCGCCGTCAGGTTGACACCGGGGAGCTGTTTTTT
cdr3_aa: CASSLGRRQVDTGELFF
v_call: TRBV28
j_call: TRBJ2-2
d_call: NA
clone_size: few

cdr3_nt: TGTGCCAGCAGAAAACCGGGCAGGGGAAATTCACCCCTCCACTTT
cdr3_aa: CASRKPGRGNSPLHF
v_call: TRBV7-2
j_call: TRBJ1-6
d_call: NA
clone_size: NA

cdr3_nt: TGTGCCAGCAGTTTATGGGGGGCTACCAAAAACATTCAGTACTTC
cdr3_aa: CASSLWGATKNIQYF
v_call: TRBV28
j_call: TRBJ2-4
d_call: NA
clone_size: NA

cdr3_nt: TGTGCCACCGTATTCAGGGAAAGCTCTGGGGCCAACGTCCTGACTTTC
cdr3_aa: CATVFRESSGANVLTF
v_call: TRBV6-6
j_call: TRBJ2-6
d_call: NA
clone_size: NA

cdr3_nt: TGTGCCAGCAGCGAGACTAGCGGGAGTTCAAATACGCAGTATTTT
cdr3_aa: CASSETSGSSNTQYF
v_call: TRBV6-1
j_call: TRBJ2-3
d_call: TRBD2
clone_size: NA

cdr3_nt: TGTGCCAGCAGCTTTTGGGACATCTCTGGAAACACCATATATTTT
cdr3_aa: CASSFWDISGNTIYF
v_call: TRBV11-2
j_call: TRBJ1-3
d_call: NA
clone_size: NA

cdr3_nt: TGTGCCAGCAGCTCCCTAGACGGGGAGCTGTTTTTT
cdr3_aa: CASSSLDGELFF
v_call: TRBV11-3
j_call: TRBJ2-2
d_call: NA
clone_size: NA

cdr3_nt: TGCGCCAGCAGCTCCCAGCCAGGGGACAGGAGGCATGTCTACACCTTC
cdr3_aa: CASSSQPGDRRHVYTF
v_call: TRBV5-1
j_call: TRBJ1-2
d_call: TRBD1
clone_size: NA

cdr3_nt: TGCAGCGGGGACAGGGGGCGCGGCACAGATACGCAGTATTTT
cdr3_aa: CSGDRGRGTDTQYF
v_call: TRBV29-1
j_call: TRBJ2-3
d_call: TRBD1
clone_size: few

cdr3_nt: TGTGCCAGCAGTTTATTTCAGGGGCTAGTATGGAAAGCTTTCTTT
cdr3_aa: CASSLFQGLVWKAFF
v_call: TRBV28
j_call: TRBJ1-1
d_call: NA
clone_size: NA

cdr3_nt: TGTGCCAGCTCACCAGGTGGGGGGGTTGCCGAGCAGTTCTTC
cdr3_aa: CASSPGGGVAEQFF
v_call: TRBV18
j_call: TRBJ2-1
d_call: TRBD2
clone_size: NA

cdr3_nt: TGTGCCAGCAGCTTAAAAACTAGCGGGAGCAAGTACGAGCAGTACTTC
cdr3_aa: CASSLKTSGSKYEQYF
v_call: TRBV7-6
j_call: TRBJ2-7
d_call: TRBD2
clone_size: few

cdr3_nt: TGTGCCAGCAGAGGACTAGCGGGAGTATATGATACGCAGTATTTT
cdr3_aa: CASRGLAGVYDTQYF
v_call: TRBV27
j_call: TRBJ2-3
d_call: TRBD2
clone_size: NA

cdr3_nt: TGTGCCAGCAGCCAGCTGGAACTAGACACTGAAGCTTTCTTT
cdr3_aa: CASSQLELDTEAFF
v_call: TRBV4-2
j_call: TRBJ1-1
d_call: NA
clone_size: NA

cdr3_nt: TGTGCCAGCAGCCAGGTGCGAGACTATATTTATGAGCAGTTCTTC
cdr3_aa: CASSQVRDYIYEQFF
v_call: TRBV14
j_call: TRBJ2-1
d_call: NA
clone_size: NA

cdr3_nt: TGTGCCAGCAGCCTGAGCGGGGGGATAGATACGCAGTATTTT
cdr3_aa: CASSLSGGIDTQYF
v_call: TRBV7-6
j_call: TRBJ2-3
d_call: TRBD2
clone_size: NA

cdr3_nt: TGTGCCAGTAGTACCCGGCCGTGGAGGGTGGGTTCGTCGAATCAGCCCCAGCATTTT
cdr3_aa: CASSTRPWRVGSSNQPQHF
v_call: TRBV19
j_call: TRBJ1-5
d_call: NA
clone_size: NA

cdr3_nt: TGTGCCAGCGGGGACAGCTCCAATCAGCCCCAGCATTTT
cdr3_aa: CASGDSSNQPQHF
v_call: TRBV27
j_call: TRBJ1-5
d_call: TRBD1
clone_size: once

cdr3_nt: TGTGCCAGTAGTCTGGACAGGGTGAACACTGAAGCTTTCTTT
cdr3_aa: CASSLDRVNTEAFF
v_call: TRBV19
j_call: TRBJ1-1
d_call: TRBD1
clone_size: NA

cdr3_nt: TGTGCCAGATTTGTAGCGGGAGGGCTTTACAATGAGCAGTTCTTC
cdr3_aa: CARFVAGGLYNEQFF
v_call: TRBV7-2
j_call: TRBJ2-1
d_call: TRBD2
clone_size: NA

cdr3_nt: TGTGCCAGCAGTGACCCCAAGGGACTTAGCCCAGATACGCAGTATTTT
cdr3_aa: CASSDPKGLSPDTQYF
v_call: TRBV25-1
j_call: TRBJ2-3
d_call: NA
clone_size: NA

cdr3_nt: TGTGCCAGCAGCCCCCGGGACAGGGGCCCTCGGGGTGAAAAACTGTTTTTT
cdr3_aa: CASSPRDRGPRGEKLFF
v_call: TRBV7-8
j_call: TRBJ1-4
d_call: TRBD1
clone_size: NA

cdr3_nt: TGTGCCAGCAGTCGACAGGGGAACACTGAAGCTTTCTTT
cdr3_aa: CASSRQGNTEAFF
v_call: TRBV7-9
j_call: TRBJ1-1
d_call: TRBD1
clone_size: NA

cdr3_nt: TGCGCCAGCAGCTCCCATGCTGGCGGGGGGAGGGATACGCAGTATTTT
cdr3_aa: CASSSHAGGGRDTQYF
v_call: TRBV5-1
j_call: TRBJ2-3
d_call: TRBD2
clone_size: NA

cdr3_nt: TGCGCCAGCAGTGGTTTCGGCGGCTCTAGCACAGATACGCAGTATTTT
cdr3_aa: CASSGFGGSSTDTQYF
v_call: TRBV4-1
j_call: TRBJ2-3
d_call: NA
clone_size: NA